Sequencing of this T cell receptor beta chain was carried out in a study of shared clonotypes between healthy human individuals. Profiling relied on immunoSEQ multiplex PCR, and the TCRdb table lists in-frame clones only, not all of them. The profile shows about 2.3 million clones, 85% to 95% of them singletons. After removal of 5 bases from V and 4 bases from J, the junction contained 6 bases not matched to a gene. Germline V gene data show CDR1 as SSHAT and CDR2 as FNYEAQ (reference sequence). The CDR3 runs 16 residues. V gene TRBV7-7 combines with J gene TRBJ2-5; TRBD2 aligns across 14 bases. The source of this sequence is a man younger than 35 in good health. Some clones in this sample may be carry-over from other donors' samples. Sequenced: naive CD4+ T cells from PBMCs. Specified subset: CD45RA+ positively selected. Here the CDR3 reads CASSEGTSGRLETQYF. CDR3 nucleotide sequence: TGTGCCAGCAGCGAGGGGACTAGCGGGAGATTAGAGACCCAGTACTTC.